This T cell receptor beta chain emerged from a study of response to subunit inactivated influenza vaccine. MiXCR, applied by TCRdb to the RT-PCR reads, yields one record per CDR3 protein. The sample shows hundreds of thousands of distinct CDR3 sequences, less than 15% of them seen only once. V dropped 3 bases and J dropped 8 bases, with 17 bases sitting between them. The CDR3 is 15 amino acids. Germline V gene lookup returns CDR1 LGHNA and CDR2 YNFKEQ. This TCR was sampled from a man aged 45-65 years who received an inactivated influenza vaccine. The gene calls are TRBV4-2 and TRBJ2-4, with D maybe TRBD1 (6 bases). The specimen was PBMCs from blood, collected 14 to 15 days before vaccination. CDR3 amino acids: CASSQGHEKGDIQYF. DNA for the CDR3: TGTGCCAGCAGCCAGGGGCACGAAAAGGGGGACATTCAGTACTTC.